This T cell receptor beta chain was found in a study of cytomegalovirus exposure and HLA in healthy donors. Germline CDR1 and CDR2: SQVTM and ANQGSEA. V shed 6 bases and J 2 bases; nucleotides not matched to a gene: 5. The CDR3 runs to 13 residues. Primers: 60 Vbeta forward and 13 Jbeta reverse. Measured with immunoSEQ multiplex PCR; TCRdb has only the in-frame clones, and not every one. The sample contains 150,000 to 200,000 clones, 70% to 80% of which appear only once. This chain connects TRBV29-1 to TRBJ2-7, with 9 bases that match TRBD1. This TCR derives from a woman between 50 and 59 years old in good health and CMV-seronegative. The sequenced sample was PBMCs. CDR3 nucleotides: TGCAGCGTGCGACAGGGGGGGACCTACGAGCAGTACTTC. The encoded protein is CSVRQGGTYEQYF.